The rows below give T cell receptor beta chains drawn from one sample of a study of T cell repertoires and leukemia-associated antigens. TCRdb re-derived calls from the 5' RACE reads in MiXCR, one entry per CDR3 protein. The table lists 13,000 to 15,000 distinct CDR3 sequences, approximately 38% of them singletons. Their specific antigens are unknown. The specimen was CD3+ T cells sorted from blood and cultured. These receptor sequences come from a female donor in good health. The CDR3 runs from the conserved cysteine through the conserved F or W. Fields, in order: clone size, V gene, CDR3 protein. Expanded clones are given a class, and other clones once, few, many or no size at all.

NA	TRBV29-1	CSGSNSPLHF
many	TRBV5-1	CASSFSGAHYGYTF
NA	TRBV29-1	CSVHDTSRYNEQSF
medium-sized	TRBV7-9	CASSSGTSGKNYNEQFF
many	TRBV5-1	CASSLEGLSYEQYF
few	TRBV5-1	CASSPPTSANTGELFF
once	TRBV23-1	CASSSARETQYF
few	TRBV5-1	CASRSGNEQFF
NA	TRBV20-1	CSARGDTDYNEQFF
NA	TRBV27	CASSLRPPTYNSPLHF
many	TRBV23-1	CASSQFPQGSYEQYF
NA	TRBV29-1	CSVEWRDVQYF
NA	TRBV20-1	CSAQITSGTRPYNEQFF
NA	TRBV24-1	CATGDQDRVPDTQYF
NA	TRBV18	CASSPGASGSIETQYF
NA	TRBV7-3	CASSSRGRVNSPLHF
NA	TRBV20-1	CSVTEGGEGELFF
NA	TRBV5-1	CASSELTRNEQFF
NA	TRBV10-3	CAISGGTGGPGADERFF
many	TRBV6-2/TRBV6-3	CASSLGRSGSNEQFF
medium-sized	TRBV12-3/TRBV12-4	CASTPRPPNTGELFF
NA	TRBV12-3/TRBV12-4	CASSIQSSYNEQFF
NA	TRBV20-1	CSASSETSGTYEQYF
few	TRBV5-1	CANRRGGSEYSSGSTIYF
many	TRBV7-8	CASSLVSGIYEQYF
NA	TRBV24-1	CATSVSSGRGNEQFF
NA	TRBV7-2	CVSTLRLAAIGETQYF
NA	TRBV20-1	CSAPLSTDTQYF
many	TRBV2	CASSIENEQFF
many	TRBV9	CASSATGGNTDTQYF
NA	TRBV5-1	CASSLSTGNYCYTF
many	TRBV2	CATKGVSSYGYTF
NA	TRBV5-6	CASSFNSPLEQYF
NA	TRBV20-1	CSRPGLAGGPVDTQYF
medium-sized	TRBV20-1	CSARDDWEQFF
NA	TRBV20-1	CSAMGTSGGQETQYF
medium-sized	TRBV7-2	CASSLWWYEQFF
medium-sized	TRBV6-6	CASGGGETQYF
NA	TRBV20-1	CSASGSQIEEQFF
NA	TRBV20-1	CSALQGAVGNIQYF
medium-sized	TRBV5-1	CASSPGFSPRTDTQYF
NA	TRBV14	CACSLQETQHF
few	TRBV25-1	CASGQQGPSPLHF
NA	TRBV11-2	CASSFYICSARPDLTDTQYF
NA	TRBV20-1	CSARVAGENRPQHF
NA	TRBV29-1	CSALVGTLTGELFF
few	TRBV12-3/TRBV12-4	CASSWGASPYEQYF
medium-sized	TRBV4-1	CASSGFSRNTEAFF
medium-sized	TRBV4-1	CASSQPGGLAGGTYNEQFF
once	TRBV12-3/TRBV12-4	CASTRASSTGTTGELFF
NA	TRBV5-1	CASSGGTGGEQYF
medium-sized	TRBV5-1	CASSLSGGPYEQYF
NA	TRBV5-1	CASSSGLAGENRRNEQFF
NA	TRBV20-1	CSARDIVLAGYNEQFF
many	TRBV18	CASSPISQGDTQYF
many	TRBV19	CASTSGLRSNQPQHF
NA	TRBV5-1	CASTGTTVSDTQYF
medium-sized	TRBV4-2	CASSALAGGINEQFF